These 21 T cell receptor beta chains came from one sample sequenced in a study of T cells expressing NK-cell markers. With the 5' RACE reads reprocessed, TCRdb shows one record per CDR3 protein and no DNA. The sample table includes some 600,000 distinct CDR3 sequences. What was sequenced was blood T cells: a sorted CD56 or NKG2C T cell subset, CD4+ or CD8+ T cells, or bulk PBMC T cells (not recorded which). The receptors derive from a young man in good health.

The chain carries TRBV24-1 and TRBJ1-2. The CDR3 spans 14 residues. CDR1 and CDR2 (germline): KGHDR, SFDVKD. The CDR3 sequence: CATSDHAEPYGYTF.

The chain uses TRBV7-2 and TRBJ1-4; absent DNA, TCRdb's TRBD1 call cannot be checked. This CDR3 region has 15 residues. Looked up from germline, CDR1 is SGHTA and CDR2 is FQGNSA. The CDR3 is CASSMDRGLDEKLFF.

J is TRBJ2-5 and V is TRBV27. The CDR3 runs 16 residues. Germline lookup yields CDR1 MNHEY and CDR2 SMNVEV (reference sequence). CDR3 loop: CASSLFGEGNQETQYF.

The chain joins TRBV29-1 to TRBJ2-2. CDR1 SQVTM and CDR2 ANQGSEA come from the germline V gene. This CDR3 is 16 amino acids long. The CDR3 sequence: CSVEARNSANTGELFF.

The CDR3 loop is CASSAQSPLTGELFF. The gene calls are TRBV9 and TRBJ2-2; TCRdb outputs TRBD1, but without DNA this stays unchecked. The CDR3 spans 15 residues. Germline values: CDR1 SGDLS, CDR2 YYNGEE.

V is TRBV3-1 and J is TRBJ2-3. CDR1 is LGHDT and CDR2 is YNNKEL in the germline V gene (reference sequence). CDR3 length: 13 amino acids. CDR3 amino acids: CASSQDLLNTQYF.

This rearrangement joins TRBV4-1 to TRBJ2-1; the D gene TCRdb calls, TRBD2, cannot be checked with no DNA. Per germline, CDR1 MGHRA and CDR2 YSYEKL. CDR3 length equals 18 residues. The CDR3 sequence: CASSQGLAGVTFYNEQFF.

V gene TRBV30 combines with J gene TRBJ2-4; TCRdb selects TRBD1, and the lack of DNA leaves this call unchecked. The CDR3 covers 12 residues. Germline V gene sequence: CDR1 GTSNPN, CDR2 SVGIG (reference sequence). The CDR3 is CAWSVRGSIQYF.

V is TRBV5-1 and J is TRBJ1-3. There are 16 residues in the CDR3. Germline CDR1 and CDR2: SGHRS and YFSETQ. CDR3: CASSLGRLNSGNTIYF.

This chain connects TRBV15 to TRBJ2-1. The CDR3 spans 16 residues. Germline assignment: CDR1 LNHNV and CDR2 YYDKDF (reference sequence). CDR3 in amino acids: CATSRDATPVGNEQFF.

The chain has TRBV29-1 and TRBJ2-1; TCRdb's assignment of TRBD1 cannot be checked, as there is no DNA. This CDR3 comprises 15 residues. Germline CDR1 reads SQVTM; CDR2 reads ANQGSEA. The CDR3 sequence: CSVTPASRSYNEQFF.

The chain joins TRBV4-1 to TRBJ2-1. The CDR3 covers 14 residues. Germline V CDR1 and CDR2: MGHRA, YSYEKL. CDR3: CASSQEQPVAEQFF.

The chain joins TRBV30 to TRBJ1-4. This CDR3 region has 14 residues. Germline values: CDR1 GTSNPN, CDR2 SVGIG (reference sequence). The CDR3 sequence: CAWSFRRSNEKLFF.

The chain is built from TRBV11-2 and TRBJ2-3; TCRdb designates TRBD2, a call that cannot be tested without DNA. The germline gives CDR1 SGHAT, CDR2 FQNNGV. The CDR3 covers 15 residues. The chain's CDR3 is CASSGPLLVEDTQYF.

The gene calls are TRBV5-1 and TRBJ2-1; no DNA is available, so the TRBD2 call from TCRdb remains unchecked. Germline CDR1 reads SGHRS; CDR2 reads YFSETQ. This CDR3 spans 16 amino acids. This chain's CDR3 is CASSLVGTSATNEQFF.

The J gene is TRBJ2-1, the V gene TRBV12-3 or TRBV12-4; no DNA is available, so the TRBD1 call from TCRdb remains unchecked. The CDR3 is 14 residues long. This CDR3 reads CASSRVRGSSEQFF.

CDR3 protein: CASSLGTIEAFF. The chain joins TRBV5-6 to TRBJ1-1; the TCRdb call, TRBD1, lacks DNA for checking. The CDR3 consists of 12 residues. The germline gives CDR1 SGHDT, CDR2 YYEEEE.

This chain connects TRBV4-1 to TRBJ2-5. The CDR3 consists of 13 residues. Per the germline V gene, CDR1 is MGHRA and CDR2 is YSYEKL. The CDR3 sequence is CASSHNRQETQYF.

This chain's CDR3 is CSARDFGGDTQYF. The chain links TRBV20-1 to TRBJ2-3; TCRdb indicates TRBD2, and absent DNA this call remains unverified. The CDR3 loop spans 13 amino acids. Looked up from germline, CDR1 is DFQATT and CDR2 is SNEGSKA (reference sequence).

This chain uses TRBV5-1 with TRBJ2-6; TCRdb's D call, TRBD1, is unchecked because there is no DNA. From germline, CDR1 is SGHRS and CDR2 YFSETQ. The CDR3 has 18 amino acids. This CDR3 reads CASSLFGQGDSGANVLTF.

The V call is TRBV5-1, the J call TRBJ2-1; the TCRdb D gene call, TRBD1, has no DNA to confirm it. Germline V lookup: CDR1 SGHRS, CDR2 YFSETQ. The CDR3 extends over 14 amino acids. The CDR3 protein is CASSPRTGDNEQFF. Complete variable domain (other parts from reference TRBV5-1 and TRBJ2-1): KAGVTQTPRYLIKTRGQQVTLSCSPISGHRSVSWYQQTPGQGLQFLFEYFSETQRNKGNFPGRFSGRQFSNSRSEMNVSTLELGDSALYLCASSPRTGDNEQFFGPGTRLTVL.